Each of the 21 T cell receptor beta chains below was sequenced from the same sample in a study of spatial heterogeneity in lung cancer (dated by TCRdb to about 2019). Library prep was done by 5' RACE. The listed sequencing device is NextSeq 500. The public sequencing data were trimmed at Q25 with fastp and processed into clonotypes with MiXCR by TCRdb, which kept only in-frame beta chains. Identical CDR3 protein sequences are pooled into one entry, listed with their most common genes and DNA. The sample table shows under 150,000 distinct CDR3 sequences, and 10% to 11% are seen once. The ten largest make up roughly 24% of the sample. The time point label for this specimen denotes: blood at routine non-recurrence follow-up after resection. The sequences come from PBMCs, collected at follow-up. Receptors originate from a female donor with early-stage non-small cell lung cancer.

This chain uses TRBV19 with TRBJ2-5; 10 bases agree with TRBD1. The J segment lost 2 bases and the V segment lost 3 bases, leaving 0 bases of the junction unmatched. The CDR3 has 14 amino acids. Germline-derived CDR1 and CDR2 are LNHDA and SQIVND (reference sequence). The CDR3 nucleotides read TGTGCCAGTAGTATGGGACAGGGGCAAGAGACCCAGTACTTC. This encodes CASSMGQGQETQYF. Supplemented by reference TRBV19 and TRBJ2-5, the full variable domain reads DGGITQSPKYLFRKEGQNVTLSCEQNLNHDAMYWYRQDPGQGLRLIYYSQIVNDFQKGDIAEGYSVSREKKESFPLTVTSAQKNPTAFYLCASSMGQGQETQYFGPGTRLLVL.

The rearrangement joins TRBV6-5 to TRBJ1-1, with D perhaps matching TRBD1 (5 bases). The CDR3 length is 14 residues. Per germline, CDR1 MNHEY and CDR2 SVGAGI. V was shortened by 4 bases and J by 5 bases, with 14 bases between the two germline ends. The CDR3 nucleotides are TGTGCCAGCAGTTCACTCGGGGGGGGGACTGAAGCTTTCTTT. It yields the protein CASSSLGGGTEAFF.

Turning to this clonotype: One end of the junction is discordant with germline, which a read error may explain. The chain combines TRBV6-1 with TRBJ2-7; D unresolved. The CDR3 covers 15 residues. Germline assignment: CDR1 MNHNS and CDR2 SASEGT. The CDR3 nucleotides read TGTGCCAGCAGACCTGACTTAGCCCTGTCCTCCGAGCAGTACTTC. It yields the protein CASRPDLALSSEQYF.

In this sample, this clonotype turned up a few times. The chain recombines TRBV6-2 or TRBV6-3 with TRBJ2-1, with 13 bases that match TRBD2. Germline-derived CDR1 and CDR2 are MNHEY and SVGEGT. Losses at the gene ends were 2 bases for V and 3 bases for J; bases not matched to a gene: 10. The CDR3 spans 19 residues. CDR3 DNA: TGTGCCAGCAGTTACGACGGGACTAGCGGGATTGCTATCTACAATGAGCAGTTCTTC. It is translated as CASSYDGTSGIAIYNEQFF.

The V gene is TRBV27, the J gene TRBJ2-3; no reliable D call. The V end was cut by 5 bases, the J end by 3 bases, with 18 bases between. Germline V gives CDR1 MNHEY, CDR2 SMNVEV (reference sequence). This CDR3 comprises 16 residues. The CDR3 protein is CASSPPPGHVTDTQYF. The CDR3 nucleotides read TGTGCCAGCAGTCCCCCCCCGGGCCATGTTACAGATACGCAGTATTTT.

The J gene is TRBJ1-1, the V gene TRBV20-1, with D perhaps TRBD1 (5 bases). Germline V gene data show CDR1 as DFQATT and CDR2 as SNEGSKA (reference sequence). Trimming removed 0 bases at V and 0 bases at J, with 14 bases between. The CDR3 length is 16 residues. The CDR3 DNA sequence: TGCAGTGCTAGAGAGGGGGACCTACTCATGAACACTGAAGCTTTCTTT. Translating it yields CSAREGDLLMNTEAFF.

This clonotype was seen a handful of times. The chain carries TRBV6-2 or TRBV6-3 and TRBJ1-5; TRBD1 is a possible D gene (5 bases). V dropped 9 bases and J dropped 3 bases, with 12 bases sitting between them. The CDR3 runs to 13 residues. The germline CDR1 and CDR2 sequences are MNHEY and SVGEGT. CDR3 region: CASTRVDNQPQHF. CDR3 in DNA: TGTGCCAGTACCAGGGTGGACAATCAGCCCCAGCATTTT.

CDR3 region: CASRAGTSGSYEQYV. In DNA form, the CDR3 reads TGTGCCAGCAGGGCCGGGACTAGCGGCTCCTACGAGCAGTACGTC. The chain employs TRBV2 and TRBJ2-7; 11 bases map to TRBD2. V lost 6 bases and J lost 0; bases outside the gene matches: 4. The germline gives CDR1 SNHLY, CDR2 FYNNEI. The CDR3 contains 15 residues.

The genes are TRBV6-1 and TRBJ2-2, with D unclear. Germline V gene lookup returns CDR1 MNHNS and CDR2 SASEGT. Trimming stripped 6 bases from V and 5 bases from J, with 10 bases between. The CDR3 loop spans 13 amino acids. The CDR3 nucleotides read TGTGCCAGCAGGCAGACCCAAACCGGGGAGCTGTTTTTT. It specifies CASRQTQTGELFF.

This clonotype was seen repeatedly, ten times or more. The chain employs TRBV28 and TRBJ2-6, with D possibly being TRBD2 (5 bases). V was shortened by 3 bases and J by 0 bases, with 12 bases between the two germline ends. The CDR3 extends over 17 amino acids. CDR1 and CDR2 from the germline V gene are MDHEN and SYDVKM. The DNA of the CDR3 is TGTGCCAGCAGTTTCGGAGGACGGACCTCTGGGGCCAACGTCCTGACTTTC. This translates into CASSFGGRTSGANVLTF.

This clonotype has a handful of counts. The genes are TRBV5-1 and TRBJ2-2; 7 bases are a match to TRBD1. The germline V gene encodes CDR1 SGHRS and CDR2 YFSETQ. The CDR3 covers 16 residues. After removal of 1 base from V and 0 bases from J, the junction contained 3 bases not matched to a gene. CDR3 sequence reads: CASSLPGTANTGELFF. In DNA form, the CDR3 reads TGCGCCAGCAGCTTGCCCGGGACAGCGAACACCGGGGAGCTGTTTTTT.

This chain links TRBV19 with TRBJ1-4, with D tentatively TRBD1 (5 bases). This CDR3 spans 15 amino acids. The germline CDR1 and CDR2 sequences are LNHDA and SQIVND (reference sequence). V lost 6 bases and J 10 bases, leaving 21 bases between the germline ends. CDR3 in amino acids: CASSQMTAQGGKLFF. The CDR3 DNA sequence: TGTGCCAGTAGCCAAATGACAGCCCAGGGAGGAAAACTGTTTTTT.

The chain couples TRBV7-9 to TRBJ1-1; the match to TRBD1 covers 8 bases. Trimming at V came to 5 bases and at J to 1 base, leaving 12 bases not matched to a gene. The CDR3 is 17 amino acids. Per germline, CDR1 SEHNR and CDR2 FQNEAQ (reference sequence). CDR3 protein: CASSLRTGLKGNTEAFF. The CDR3 DNA reads TGTGCCAGCAGCCTTCGGACAGGGCTAAAGGGGAACACTGAAGCTTTCTTT.

The chain employs TRBV4-3 and TRBJ2-6, with D unclear. V dropped 2 bases and J dropped 1 base, with 18 bases sitting between them. CDR3 length: 19 amino acids. CDR1 LGHNA and CDR2 YSLEER come from the germline V gene. The CDR3 loop is CASSQRPSGYSSGANVLTF. CDR3 DNA: TGCGCCAGCAGCCAACGGCCGAGTGGGTACTCATCTGGGGCCAACGTCCTGACTTTC.

This clonotype has more than one count but fewer than ten. The chain employs TRBV6-5 and TRBJ2-3; 7 bases are shared with TRBD1. This CDR3 region has 14 residues. Germline V gives CDR1 MNHEY, CDR2 SVGAGI. The V and J ends lost 5 bases and 7 bases, in that order; junction bases with no gene match: 9. CDR3 sequence: CASSTRQGMNTQYF. Here the CDR3 DNA reads TGTGCCAGCAGTACACGACAGGGAATGAATACGCAGTATTTT.

This clonotype has only a few counts. The rearrangement uses TRBV3-1 and TRBJ2-7, with 10 bases identical to TRBD2. This CDR3 region has 15 residues. Germline V CDR1 and CDR2: LGHDT, YNNKEL (reference sequence). Trimming removed 4 bases from V and 1 base from J; junction bases left unmatched: 4. CDR3 sequence reads: CASSRLAGVSYEQYF. The CDR3 bases are TGTGCCAGCAGCCGGCTAGCGGGAGTGTCCTACGAGCAGTACTTC.

This clonotype was seen a few times. The chain joins TRBV2 to TRBJ2-4, with 9 bases fitting TRBD1. Germline V lookup: CDR1 SNHLY, CDR2 FYNNEI. V dropped 4 bases and J dropped 2; count of bases not matched to a gene: 3. CDR3 size: 15 residues. The CDR3 protein is CASSVDRGSKNIQYF. CDR3 nucleotide sequence: TGTGCCAGCAGTGTTGACAGGGGGTCCAAAAACATTCAGTACTTC.

The J gene is TRBJ2-3, the V gene TRBV28; maybe TRBD2 (6 bases). The CDR3 runs 15 residues. Germline V gene lookup returns CDR1 MDHEN and CDR2 SYDVKM. V lost 2 bases, J lost 0 bases, and 9 bases lay in between. The CDR3 spells CASSLRTISTDTQYF. DNA for the CDR3: TGTGCCAGCAGTTTAAGGACTATAAGCACAGATACGCAGTATTTT.

This chain joins TRBV7-9 and TRBJ2-4; 8 nucleotides match TRBD1. From germline, CDR1 is SEHNR and CDR2 FQNEAQ (reference sequence). Trimming at V came to 2 bases and at J to 5 bases, leaving 8 bases not matched to a gene. The CDR3 contains 16 residues. This CDR3 reads CASSLWAGGLENIQYF. The CDR3 DNA reads TGTGCCAGCAGCTTATGGGCAGGGGGCTTGGAAAACATTCAGTACTTC.

This clonotype has a count of ten or more. The gene calls are TRBV20-1 and TRBJ1-2; unclear D gene. CDR1 is DFQATT and CDR2 is SNEGSKA in the germline V gene (reference sequence). CDR3 length equals 11 residues. V was pared by 6 bases and J by 6 bases, with 11 bases between. This CDR3 reads CSAPRTDGYTF. The CDR3 nucleotides are TGCAGTGCCCCACGGACTGATGGCTACACCTTC.

There are a few counts of this clonotype. The chain is built from TRBV6-2 or TRBV6-3 and TRBJ1-1; the D gene is possibly TRBD1 (6 bases). Germline assignment: CDR1 MNHEY and CDR2 SVGEGT. Trimming stripped 6 bases from V and 4 bases from J, with 15 bases between. This CDR3 spans 14 amino acids. CDR3 amino acids: CASSSRGVSTEAFF. The CDR3 bases are TGTGCCAGCAGCTCCAGGGGAGTTAGCACTGAAGCTTTCTTT.